Below, one T cell receptor beta chain is given with its context. The antigen remains unidentified. Treatment defined: approximately 18 received Ad26.COV2.S at low or high dose, single or two shots; about five received placebo; per-sample allocation not given. Specimens were obtained on day 63 following the first vaccine or placebo injection. Boston hosted the donor, who was an adult aged 18-55 years. This CDR3 spans 14 amino acids. V was cut by 3 bases and J by 5 bases, with 13 bases left in between. In germline, CDR1 is MNHNS, CDR2 SASEGT. The source of the sample is a study of Ad26.COV2.S vaccination and SARS-CoV-2 variants. Study overall: Donor got 5x10^10 or 1x10^11 viral particles of Ad26.COV2.S. Study observations and caveats: Possible underestimation of total T cell responses by the TCR breadth and depth analyses was noted.

The assay was immunoSEQ multiplex PCR, and TCRdb's table has in-frame clones only and misses some. The sample has roughly 300,000 clones, around 89% seen once. Sequencing used peripheral blood, obtained in a trial of Ad26.COV2.S vaccine versus placebo. The sequence derives from a person between 18 and 60 years old who received the Ad26.COV2.S COVID-19 vaccine or a placebo. This sequence joins TRBV6-1 and TRBJ1-1, with D possibly being TRBD1 (5 bases). CDR3 loop: CASSDGGTGTEAFF. CDR3 in DNA: TGTGCCAGCAGTGACGGGGGGACGGGAACTGAAGCTTTCTTT.